A selection of T cell receptor beta chains follows, all from one sample in a study of blood T cells in healthy people across ages. TCRdb passed the 5' RACE reads through MiXCR, listing each CDR3 protein once. The sample includes about 1.1 million distinct CDR3 sequences, around two fifths of them seen just once. Sequenced input: blood. These receptor sequences come from a man younger than 35 in good health. The CDR3 runs from the conserved cysteine through the conserved F or W. Fields, in order: V gene, CDR3 length, J gene, CDR3 protein.

V: TRBV6-5
length: 15
J: TRBJ2-5
CDR3: CASSYAAAGGETQYF

V: TRBV6-2/TRBV6-3
length: 13
J: TRBJ1-1
CDR3: CASSYAMNTEAFF

V: TRBV12-3/TRBV12-4
length: 16
J: TRBJ1-2
CDR3: CASSLNRRPKNYGYTF

V: TRBV6-2/TRBV6-3
length: 13
J: TRBJ2-7
CDR3: CASSYGRIYEQYF

V: TRBV4-1
length: 13
J: TRBJ2-1
CDR3: CASGTGGLNEQFF

V: TRBV27
length: 13
J: TRBJ2-7
CDR3: CASSLNRPYEQYF

V: TRBV12-3/TRBV12-4
length: 15
J: TRBJ2-5
CDR3: CASSIRQGAAETQYF

V: TRBV12-3/TRBV12-4
length: 14
J: TRBJ2-7
CDR3: CASSPGTGNYEQYF

V: TRBV12-3/TRBV12-4
length: 12
J: TRBJ2-3
CDR3: CASSSRGYTQYF

V: TRBV14
length: 15
J: TRBJ1-1
CDR3: CASSPVDRLNTEAFF

V: TRBV6-5
length: 14
J: TRBJ1-4
CDR3: CASSYNGEGEKLFF

V: TRBV2
length: 15
J: TRBJ1-5
CDR3: CASSGQGLRNQPQHF

V: TRBV14
length: 15
J: TRBJ2-1
CDR3: CASSPTGFGYNEQFF

V: TRBV9
length: 12
J: TRBJ2-3
CDR3: CASSVEGRTQYF

V: TRBV30
length: 14
J: TRBJ1-5
CDR3: CAWSEGQGRGPQHF

V: TRBV12-3/TRBV12-4
length: 15
J: TRBJ2-3
CDR3: CASSPGTGVEDTQYF

V: TRBV25-1
length: 15
J: TRBJ1-2
CDR3: CASSPPGTGLSGYTF

V: TRBV7-2
length: 15
J: TRBJ1-4
CDR3: CASSLDISSNEKLFF

V: TRBV6-5
length: 13
J: TRBJ2-7
CDR3: CASSRSRAYEQYF

V: TRBV7-2
length: 15
J: TRBJ1-4
CDR3: CASSLVAQTREKLIF

V: TRBV2
length: 16
J: .
CDR3: CASSEVVLAAQETQFF

V: TRBV4-1
length: 12
J: TRBJ1-4
CDR3: CASSGPNGKLFF

V: TRBV12-3/TRBV12-4
length: 18
J: TRBJ1-5
CDR3: CASSQTGRVGSSNQPQHF

V: TRBV12-3/TRBV12-4
length: 16
J: TRBJ2-3
CDR3: CASRRTSGEYTDTQYF

V: TRBV18
length: 15
J: TRBJ1-4
CDR3: CASSSVRATNEKLFF

V: TRBV28
length: 14
J: TRBJ1-5
CDR3: CASRKKGEYQPQHF

V: TRBV7-2
length: 13
J: TRBJ1-5
CDR3: CASSPFHGQPQHF

V: TRBV7-3
length: 15
J: TRBJ1-1
CDR3: CASSFGQGDVTEAFF

V: TRBV7-9
length: 16
J: TRBJ2-4
CDR3: CASSSHYTVAKNIQYF

V: TRBV6-5
length: 14
J: TRBJ1-2
CDR3: CASSFNRDSYGYTF

V: TRBV5-1
length: 14
J: TRBJ2-5
CDR3: CASSLGQGQETQYF

V: TRBV20-1
length: 16
J: TRBJ1-2
CDR3: CSAITGTGSIFYGYTF

V: TRBV7-2
length: 15
J: TRBJ1-5
CDR3: CASSSRDSANQPQHF

V: TRBV5-1
length: 14
J: TRBJ1-1
CDR3: CASSASYKNTEAFF

V: TRBV5-1
length: 15
J: TRBJ2-1
CDR3: CASSLYGSSYNEQFF

V: TRBV2
length: 11
J: TRBJ2-1
CDR3: CASSTKNEQFF

V: TRBV7-2
length: 17
J: TRBJ2-1
CDR3: CASSLEDLQVPYNEQFF

V: TRBV20-1
length: 15
J: TRBJ1-4
CDR3: CSARDLGQGAEKLFF

V: TRBV14
length: 15
J: TRBJ2-1
CDR3: CASSQGYRENGEQFF

V: TRBV7-2
length: 17
J: TRBJ1-5
CDR3: CASSLSLGGLSNQPQHF

V: TRBV7-9
length: 16
J: TRBJ1-4
CDR3: CASSLDSLATNEKLFF

V: TRBV7-6
length: 14
J: TRBJ2-2
CDR3: CASTRVSTTGELFF

V: TRBV27
length: 17
J: TRBJ1-5
CDR3: CASSLSGATGGAQPQHF

V: TRBV14
length: 17
J: TRBJ1-1
CDR3: CASSLAPRQATNTEAFF

V: TRBV24-1
length: 17
J: TRBJ2-3
CDR3: CATSEPSGGSSTDTQYF

V: TRBV10-3
length: 17
J: TRBJ2-3
CDR3: CAISDRTGTRSTDTQYF